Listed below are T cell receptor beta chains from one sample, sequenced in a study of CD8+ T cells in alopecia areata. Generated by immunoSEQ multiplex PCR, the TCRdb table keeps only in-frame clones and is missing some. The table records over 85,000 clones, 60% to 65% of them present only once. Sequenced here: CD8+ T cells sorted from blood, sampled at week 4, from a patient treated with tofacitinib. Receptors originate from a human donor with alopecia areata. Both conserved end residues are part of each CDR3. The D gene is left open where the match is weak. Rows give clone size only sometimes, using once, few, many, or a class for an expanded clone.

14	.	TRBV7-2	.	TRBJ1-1	CASSFWDMNTEAFF	TGTGCCAGCAGCTTTTGGGACATGAACACTGAAGCTTTCTTT
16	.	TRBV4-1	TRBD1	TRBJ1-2	CASSHPSGQGGYGYTF	TGCGCCAGCAGCCATCCATCCGGACAGGGGGGCTATGGCTACACCTTC
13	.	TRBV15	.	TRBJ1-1	CATRQDMNTEAFF	TGTGCCACCCGACAGGACATGAACACTGAAGCTTTCTTT
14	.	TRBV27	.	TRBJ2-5	CASSRGTPQETQYF	TGTGCCAGCAGTCGGGGGACACCACAAGAGACCCAGTACTTC
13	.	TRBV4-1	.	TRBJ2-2	CASGRVNTGELFF	TGCGCCAGCGGCAGGGTGAACACCGGGGAGCTGTTTTTT
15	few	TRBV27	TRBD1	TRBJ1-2	CASSDTWDSNYGYTF	TGTGCCAGCAGCGATACATGGGACAGCAACTATGGCTACACCTTC
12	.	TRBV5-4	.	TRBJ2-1	CASSLGRDEQFF	TGTGCCAGCAGCTTGGGTAGGGATGAGCAGTTCTTC
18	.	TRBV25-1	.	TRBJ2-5	CASSESPRGERGRETQYF	TGTGCCAGCAGTGAATCTCCTAGGGGGGAGAGAGGGAGAGAGACCCAGTACTTC
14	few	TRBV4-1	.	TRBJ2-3	CASSHTAPSATQYF	TGCGCCAGCAGCCACACAGCTCCTAGCGCTACGCAGTATTTT
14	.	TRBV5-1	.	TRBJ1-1	CASSFRQVNTEAFF	TGCGCCAGCAGCTTCCGGCAGGTGAACACTGAAGCTTTCTTT
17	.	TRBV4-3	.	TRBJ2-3	CASSQALRGGQAPYQYF	TGCGCCAGCAGCCAGGCTCTAAGGGGGGGGCAGGCCCCTTACCAGTATTTT
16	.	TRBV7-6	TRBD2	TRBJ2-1	CASRETGTSVYNEQFF	TGTGCCAGCAGGGAAACCGGGACTAGCGTTTACAATGAGCAGTTCTTC
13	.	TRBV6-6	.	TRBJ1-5	CASTNVGDAPQHF	TGTGCCAGCACAAACGTGGGGGACGCTCCCCAGCATTTT
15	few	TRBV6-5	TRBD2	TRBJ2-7	CASSLSGRGAYEQYF	TGTGCCAGCAGTTTGAGCGGGAGGGGTGCCTACGAGCAGTACTTC
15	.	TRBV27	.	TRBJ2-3	CASSLFRSLPDTQYF	TGTGCCAGCAGTTTATTTCGTTCTCTCCCAGATACGCAGTATTTT
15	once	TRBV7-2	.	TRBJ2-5	CASSLVRGPKETQYF	TGTGCCAGCAGCTTAGTTCGGGGCCCCAAGGAGACCCAGTACTTC
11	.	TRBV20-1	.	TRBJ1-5	CSASGDQPQHF	TGCAGTGCTTCAGGGGATCAGCCCCAGCATTTT
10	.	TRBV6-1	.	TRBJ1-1	CASPGTEAFF	TGTGCCAGCCCCGGCACTGAAGCTTTCTTT
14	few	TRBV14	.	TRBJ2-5	CASSQELATETQYF	TGTGCCAGCAGCCAAGAGCTAGCGACAGAGACCCAGTACTTC
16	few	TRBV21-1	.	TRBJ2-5	CASSKYSGTVQETQYF	TGTGCCAGCAGCAAATACTCCGGGACAGTCCAAGAGACCCAGTACTTC
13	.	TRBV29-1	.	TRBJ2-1	CSVEVQVGNEQFF	TGCAGCGTTGAGGTCCAGGTCGGCAATGAGCAGTTCTTC
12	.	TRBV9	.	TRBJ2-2	CASSVPARELFF	TGTGCCAGCAGCGTACCCGCCAGGGAGCTGTTTTTT
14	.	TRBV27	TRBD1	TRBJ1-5	CASSPGQGNQPQHF	TGTGCCAGCAGTCCTGGACAGGGGAATCAGCCCCAGCATTTT
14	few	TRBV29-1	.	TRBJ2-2	CSVEGGTGPGELFF	TGCAGCGTTGAAGGCGGGACTGGGCCCGGGGAGCTGTTTTTT
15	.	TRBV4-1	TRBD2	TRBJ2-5	CASSQDIGTRRAQYF	TGCGCCAGCAGCCAAGATATCGGGACTAGAAGGGCCCAGTACTTC
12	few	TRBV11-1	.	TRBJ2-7	CASSPPPGEQYF	TGTGCCAGCAGCCCACCTCCCGGCGAGCAGTACTTC
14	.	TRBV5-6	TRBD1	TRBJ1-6	CASSWTGTASPLHF	TGTGCCAGCAGCTGGACCGGGACAGCCTCACCCCTCCACTTT
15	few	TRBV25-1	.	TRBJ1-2	CASSESWTANYGYTF	TGTGCCAGCAGTGAATCCTGGACAGCTAACTATGGCTACACCTTC
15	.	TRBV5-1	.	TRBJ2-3	CASSLRWERTDTQYF	TGCGCCAGCAGCTTGAGGTGGGAGCGCACAGATACGCAGTATTTT
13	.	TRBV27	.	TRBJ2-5	CASSFQRRETQYF	TGTGCCAGCAGTTTCCAGCGTCGAGAGACCCAGTACTTC
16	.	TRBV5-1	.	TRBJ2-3	CASSSRDFPSTDTQYF	TGCGCCAGCAGTTCTAGGGACTTCCCTAGCACAGATACGCAGTATTTT
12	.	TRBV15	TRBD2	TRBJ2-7	CATRGREYEQYF	TGTGCCACGCGGGGGAGGGAGTACGAGCAGTACTTC
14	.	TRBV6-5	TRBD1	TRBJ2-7	CASTQGQGSVEQYF	TGTGCCAGCACCCAGGGACAGGGTTCCGTCGAGCAGTACTTC
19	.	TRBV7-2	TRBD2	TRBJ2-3	CASSSLSITLAGGTDTQYF	TGTGCCAGCAGCTCCCTTTCAATTACCCTAGCGGGGGGCACAGATACGCAGTATTTT
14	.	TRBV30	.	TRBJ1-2	CAWSPSSSNYGYTF	TGTGCCTGGAGTCCGTCTTCATCAAACTATGGCTACACCTTC
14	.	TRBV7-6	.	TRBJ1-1	CASSLGQENTEAFF	TGTGCCAGCAGCTTAGGACAGGAGAACACTGAAGCTTTCTTT
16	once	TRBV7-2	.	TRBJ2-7	CASSLAFMRVPYEQYF	TGTGCCAGCAGCTTAGCGTTCATGAGGGTCCCCTACGAGCAGTACTTC
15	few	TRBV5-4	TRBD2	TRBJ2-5	CASSQEGTRGETQYF	TGTGCCAGCAGCCAAGAGGGGACTAGGGGGGAGACCCAGTACTTC
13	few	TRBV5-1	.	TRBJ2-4	CASSYWTGNIQYF	TGCGCCAGCAGCTACTGGACTGGAAACATTCAGTACTTC
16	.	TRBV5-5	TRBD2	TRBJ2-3	CASSLTGTSAPHTQYF	TGTGCCAGCAGCCTAACCGGGACTAGCGCCCCCCATACGCAGTATTTT
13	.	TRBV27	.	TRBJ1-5	CASRGWGNQPQHF	TGTGCCAGCCGGGGCTGGGGCAATCAGCCCCAGCATTTT
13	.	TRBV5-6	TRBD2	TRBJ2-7	CASSFSGGDEQYF	TGTGCCAGCAGCTTTTCCGGGGGGGACGAGCAGTACTTC
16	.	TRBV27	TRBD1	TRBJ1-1	CASSWTGGSRNTEAFF	TGTGCCAGCAGTTGGACAGGGGGGAGCCGCAACACTGAAGCTTTCTTT
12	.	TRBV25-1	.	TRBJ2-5	CASKFGQETQYF	TGTGCCAGCAAGTTCGGCCAAGAGACCCAGTACTTC
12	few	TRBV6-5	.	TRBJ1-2	CASRGENYGYTF	TGTGCCAGCAGAGGAGAAAACTATGGCTACACCTTC
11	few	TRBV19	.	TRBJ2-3	CASSITDTQYF	TGTGCCAGTAGTATTACCGATACGCAGTATTTT
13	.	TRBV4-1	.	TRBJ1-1	CASSQILEFGAFF	TGCGCCAGCAGCCAAATACTCGAGTTCGGGGCTTTCTTT
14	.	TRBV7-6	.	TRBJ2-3	CASSLIRPPDTQYF	TGTGCCAGCAGCTTAATTAGGCCCCCGGATACGCAGTATTTT